This entry lists 8 T cell receptor beta chains sequenced from one sample in a study of T cells after yellow fever vaccination. TCRdb passed the 5' RACE reads through MiXCR, listing each CDR3 protein once. The data contain more than 120,000 distinct CDR3 sequences, 7.7% of them seen just once; the ten biggest clones take up about 0.73%. The sequencing here drew on CD4+ T cells sorted from PBMCs, taken 5 days after the yellow fever booster vaccination. The receptor source for this set is a man aged 25 to 40 who received the YFV17D yellow fever vaccine.

With regard to this clonotype: At one end, the junction sequence differs from germline, possibly due to a read error. CDR3 loop: CCATYPGTSGATDTQYF. In DNA, the CDR3 is TGCTGTGCAACTTATCCCGGGACTAGCGGGGCCACAGATACGCAGTATTTT. The V gene is TRBV20-1, the J gene TRBJ2-3; 13 nucleotides line up with TRBD2. CDR3 size: 17 residues. CDR1 and CDR2 (germline): DFQATT, SNEGSKA (reference sequence).

This clonotype occurred many times. The J gene is TRBJ2-1, the V gene TRBV7-2; D not resolved. The CDR3 loop spans 17 amino acids. CDR1 SGHTA and CDR2 FQGNSA come from the germline V gene. V gave up 2 bases and J gave up 4 bases, with 18 bases separating them. The DNA for the CDR3 is TGTGCCAGCAGCTTACAGGCTCCCCTGCTGGGGTACAATGAGCAGTTCTTC. This encodes CASSLQAPLLGYNEQFF.

This clonotype has at least ten counts. The V gene is TRBV29-1, the J gene TRBJ2-3, with D tentatively TRBD2 (6 bases). This CDR3 region has 12 residues. CDR1 is SQVTM and CDR2 is ANQGSEA in the germline V gene. The CDR3 is CSQRVGTDTQYF. The CDR3 nucleotides are TGCAGTCAGCGGGTCGGCACAGATACGCAGTATTTT.

This clonotype was seen many times. J is TRBJ2-6 and V is TRBV5-6; D might be TRBD1 (7 bases). CDR3 size: 21 residues. V gave up 1 base and J gave up 0 bases, with 23 bases separating them. Germline V CDR1 and CDR2: SGHDT, YYEEEE. This CDR3 is CASSLRGGRQGTYSGANVLTF. Written as DNA, the CDR3 is TGTGCCAGCAGCTTGCGGGGAGGACGACAGGGCACTTACTCTGGGGCCAACGTCCTGACTTTC.

This clonotype was counted at least ten times. The chain uses TRBV6-1 and TRBJ2-1, with TRBD2 matching over 8 bases. Germline values: CDR1 MNHNS, CDR2 SASEGT. The CDR3 extends over 16 amino acids. The trim removed 6 bases at V and 4 bases at J, leaving 11 bases unmatched. The CDR3 is CASSSRTSLRYNEQFF. In nucleotides, the CDR3 is TGTGCCAGCAGCTCAAGGACTAGCCTCAGATACAATGAGCAGTTCTTC.

This clonotype was seen many times. V and J are TRBV5-1 and TRBJ1-2; D may be TRBD1 (5 bases). The CDR3 loop spans 14 amino acids. Trimming left V 0 bases short and J 7 bases short, with 13 bases between. Per germline, CDR1 SGHRS and CDR2 YFSETQ. In nucleotides, the CDR3 is TGCGCCAGCAGCTTGGCCGACAGAACCGGTGGCTACACCTTC. Its protein is CASSLADRTGGYTF. Variable domain in full (rest from reference TRBV5-1 and TRBJ1-2): KAGVTQTPRYLIKTRGQQVTLSCSPISGHRSVSWYQQTPGQGLQFLFEYFSETQRNKGNFPGRFSGRQFSNSRSEMNVSTLELGDSALYLCASSLADRTGGYTFGSGTRLTVV.

This clonotype occurred a few times. The chain uses TRBV7-2 and TRBJ1-5; possibly TRBD1 for D (5 bases). The CDR3 runs 14 residues. Trimming removed 2 bases at V and 7 bases at J, with 12 bases between. The V gene's germline CDR1 is SGHTA and CDR2 FQGNSA. The CDR3, as DNA: TGTGCCAGCAGCTTATTCTCAGGGCCCCAGCCCCAGCATTTT. Translating it yields CASSLFSGPQPQHF.

This clonotype was counted a few times. CDR3 bases: TGTGCCAGCTCAAGGAGCGCAAGCCTAGTCGAGCAGTACTTC. Its translation: CASSRSASLVEQYF. The chain links TRBV19 to TRBJ2-7; D is unresolved. This CDR3 is built from 14 residues. The ends were cut back, 9 bases at V and 6 bases at J, with 21 bases in the middle. Germline CDR1 reads LNHDA; CDR2 reads SQIVND (reference sequence).